The clone carrying this TCR beta chain was seen repeatedly, ten times or more. Time point indicated: newly diagnosed GD, antithyroid drugs for less than 3 months. After RNA was extracted from PBMCs, the TCR library was made from it. Germline CDR1 reads SGHNT; CDR2 reads YENEEA. V was shortened by 0 bases and J by 4 bases, with 11 bases between the two germline ends. This CDR3 has 15 amino acids. Building the TCR beta libraries relied on iRepertoire HTBI primers, and CDR3 regions underwent Arm-PCR. TCRdb passed the multiplex PCR reads through MiXCR, listing each CDR3 protein once. The data hold hundreds of thousands of distinct CDR3 sequences, with around 15% observed a single time. These data originate in a study of regulatory T cells in long-lasting Graves disease. The sample was also reused in another study, on T cells in Graves' hyperthyroidism and ophthalmopathy.

This chain uses TRBV11-3 with TRBJ2-3, with D perhaps TRBD1 or TRBD2 (5 bases each). This sequence originates from a woman aged 40-60 years with Graves disease. The source material was peripheral blood mononuclear cells (PBMCs), sampled at new diagnosis, from a patient treated with antithyroid drugs. CDR3 sequence (DNA): TGTGCCAGCAGCTTAGAAGGGGACCTCCCAGATACGCAGTATTTT. Amino acids: CASSLEGDLPDTQYF.